This T cell receptor (beta chain) was obtained from a study of T cell responses to AZD1222 COVID-19 vaccine. Study at large: Second-dose timings of about 4 or about 12 weeks were pooled. Study observations and caveats: White British ancestry dominated among donors, who included more females, and clonal diversity was possibly underestimated. After the peak T cell response, and only then, were repertoires sampled. The reported proportion of spike-specific TCRs targeting unmutated variant regions was nearly half.

Germline CDR1 and CDR2: SQVTM and ANQGSEA. The CDR3 loop spans 15 amino acids. With 7 bases clipped from V and 2 bases from J, the junction kept 7 bases outside the gene matches. TCRdb keeps only in-frame clones here, not all; method: immunoSEQ multiplex PCR. The profile shows tens of thousands of clones, roughly 84% of them singletons. With regard to this clone: Its matching antigen is unknown.

The V gene is TRBV29-1, the J gene TRBJ2-3, with 12 nucleotides matching TRBD2. The receptor was isolated from an adult in good health. Sequencing used peripheral blood, obtained on day 0 of AZD1222 vaccination. The CDR3 here is CSAGRTSGTTDTQYF. The DNA of the CDR3 is TGCAGCGCCGGTCGGACTAGCGGGACCACAGATACGCAGTATTTT.